The 10 T cell receptor beta chains below were found in one sample sequenced in a study of identical twins. A single record per CDR3 protein comes from TCRdb applying MiXCR to the 5' RACE reads. The repertoire holds hundreds of thousands of distinct CDR3 sequences, with about 20% as singletons. The same sample was also studied in work on T cells expressing NK-cell markers.

The specimen was PBMCs. The receptor set was obtained from a young woman in good health.

This chain uses TRBV4-2 with TRBJ2-3, with D perhaps TRBD2 (7 bases). Trimming removed 4 bases from V and 4 bases from J, with 18 bases in between. This CDR3 spans 16 amino acids. Looked up from germline, CDR1 is LGHNA and CDR2 is YNFKEQ. CDR3 region: CASSPWGGASPDTQYF. As DNA, the CDR3 is TGTGCCAGCAGCCCTTGGGGGGGGGCCTCCCCAGATACGCAGTATTTT.

This clonotype was counted a few times. This chain joins TRBV11-2 and TRBJ2-5, with D perhaps TRBD1 (5 bases). Germline V gene sequence: CDR1 SGHAT, CDR2 FQNNGV. Trimming stripped 5 bases from V and 5 bases from J, with 15 bases between. The CDR3 runs to 14 residues. The DNA for the CDR3 is TGTGCCAGCAGCCCCCTAGGGGTAGGGGAGACCCAGTACTTC. This gives the protein CASSPLGVGETQYF.

The rearrangement uses TRBV7-2 and TRBJ2-3; TRBD1 might be the D (6 bases). The CDR3 runs to 14 residues. In germline, CDR1 is SGHTA, CDR2 FQGNSA. V was trimmed by 3 bases and J by 4 bases, leaving 11 bases between them. The CDR3 here is CASSFTGRADTQYF. The CDR3 bases are TGTGCCAGCAGCTTTACAGGGCGCGCAGATACGCAGTATTTT.

This clonotype was counted a few times. The CDR3 does not end in the conserved phenylalanine or tryptophan, so this is likely a read error. The limits of the CDR3 on the DNA are not certain, so only TCRdb's listed CDR3 is given. The V gene is TRBV21-1, the J gene TRBJ2-4; TRBD1 is taken as the D call from the table, unchecked against the DNA. TRBV21-1 constitutes a pseudogene. Ends included, the CDR3 has 12 residues. The CDR3 sequence is CASSPWGDRETS.

This clonotype was seen a few times. The chain has TRBV12-3 or TRBV12-4 and TRBJ1-1; D is possibly TRBD1 (6 bases). The CDR3 contains 14 residues. The V and J ends lost 6 bases and 2 bases respectively, with 13 bases between them. The CDR3 region is CASRGDGTNTEAFF. For the CDR3, the DNA is TGTGCCAGCAGGGGGGATGGGACAAACACTGAAGCTTTCTTT.

For the CDR3, the DNA is TGCGCCAGCAGCCCGACCTTAGGGGCGGACGAGCAGTACTTC. Amino acids: CASSPTLGADEQYF. This chain links TRBV5-1 with TRBJ2-7, with D perhaps matching TRBD1 (5 bases). Germline CDR1 reads SGHRS; CDR2 reads YFSETQ. With 4 bases removed from V and 5 bases from J, the gap between germline ends came to 16 bases. The length of the CDR3 is 14 residues. The whole variable domain, filled in from reference TRBV5-1 and TRBJ2-7, reads KAGVTQTPRYLIKTRGQQVTLSCSPISGHRSVSWYQQTPGQGLQFLFEYFSETQRNKGNFPGRFSGRQFSNSRSEMNVSTLELGDSALYLCASSPTLGADEQYFGPGTRLTVT.

The genes are TRBV5-1 and TRBJ2-5, with TRBD1 matching over 10 bases. J lost 7 bases, V lost 2 bases, and 5 bases had no gene match. Germline loops: CDR1 SGHRS, CDR2 YFSETQ. This CDR3 contains 14 residues. The CDR3 sequence is CASSFDRGQGTQYF. Written as DNA, the CDR3 is TGCGCCAGCAGCTTCGACAGGGGGCAGGGGACCCAGTACTTC.

This clonotype occurred a few times. The chain employs TRBV7-6 and TRBJ2-2; D not certain. The germline V gene encodes CDR1 SGHVS and CDR2 FNYEAQ. This CDR3 has 11 amino acids. V was clipped by 2 bases and J by 10 bases, with 5 bases between them. The CDR3 protein is CASSLTLELFF. DNA of the CDR3: TGTGCCAGCAGCTTAACGTTGGAGCTGTTTTTT. Using reference TRBV7-6 and TRBJ2-2 for the parts outside the CDR3, the full variable domain is GAGVSQSPRYKVTKRGQDVALRCDPISGHVSLYWYRQALGQGPEFLTYFNYEAQQDKSGLPNDRFSAERPEGSISTLTIQRTEQRDSAMYRCASSLTLELFFGEGSRLTVL.

The DNA of the CDR3 is TGTGCCAGCTCACCTGCTGCCGGACAGAACTCCTACGAGCAGTACTTC. Its translation: CASSPAAGQNSYEQYF. The chain joins TRBV18 to TRBJ2-7, with D maybe TRBD1 (6 bases). Germline V gene sequence: CDR1 KGHSH, CDR2 LQKENI. CDR3 length equals 16 residues. V was pared by 3 bases and J by 0 bases, with 15 bases between.

This clonotype was counted only a few times. This sequence joins TRBV25-1 and TRBJ2-5; TRBD1 matches at 9 bases. The length of the CDR3 is 16 residues. The V and J ends lost 5 bases and 5 bases, in that order; junction bases with no gene match: 12. The V gene's germline CDR1 is MGHDK and CDR2 SYGVNS. The CDR3 nucleotides read TGTGCCAGCAGTAAACCTCCCCGGGACAGGGCGGAGACCCAGTACTTC. It specifies CASSKPPRDRAETQYF.